This T cell receptor beta chain was recovered during a study of OX40 agonist ivuxolimab in advanced cancers. Study-wide context: Melanoma, hepatocellular carcinoma, head and neck or renal cell cancer occurred in dose-escalation patients.

Germline-derived CDR1 and CDR2 are SGHTA and FQGNSA. The CDR3 length is 15 residues. V lost 2 bases and J 2 bases, leaving 11 bases between the germline ends. Whole-study findings and limits: Not determined was the antigen specificity of the expanded peripheral T cells. Normalized expansion of T-cell clones was also low for some nonresponders.

With baseline, cycle 4 day 1, and cycle 7 day 1 as timepoints, blood was sampled. Sequencing used immunoSEQ multiplex PCR; TCRdb keeps in-frame clones, though not all of them. Here the sample spans about 82,000 clones, roughly nine tenths being singletons. This clone was detected once. Its specificity is not known. This chain uses TRBV7-2 with TRBJ2-3; D is perhaps TRBD2 (7 bases). Sequenced material: CD4+ or CD8+ T cells sorted from blood, taken in a trial of the OX40 agonist ivuxolimab. The sequence derives from an adult with an advanced solid tumor such as melanoma, head and neck, liver or kidney cancer. In nucleotides, the CDR3 is TGTGCCAGCAGCTTATGGGGGGGGGCCACAGATACGCAGTATTTT. It is translated as CASSLWGGATDTQYF. The variable domain in full, with the rest retrieved from reference TRBV7-2 and TRBJ2-3, is GAGVSQSPSNKVTEKGKDVELRCDPISGHTALYWYRQSLGQGLEFLIYFQGNSAPDKSGLPSDRFSAERTGGSVSTLTIQRTQQEDSAVYLCASSLWGGATDTQYFGPGTRLTVL.